Below are 5 T cell receptor beta chains sequenced from a single sample in a study of control samples from healthy donors and cancer patients. The assay was immunoSEQ multiplex PCR, and TCRdb's table has in-frame clones only and misses some. Of some 130,000 clones in the sample, approximately 92% were seen once. Sequences were obtained from blood. The source of these receptors is a woman aged 50 to 60 in good health.

V and J are TRBV5-4 and TRBJ2-3, with D possibly TRBD2 on 6 matching bases. V gave up 0 bases and J gave up 6 bases, with 14 bases separating them. CDR3 length equals 15 residues. CDR1 SGHNT and CDR2 YYREEE come from the germline V gene (reference sequence). CDR3 sequence reads: CASSLGVGLADTQYF. The CDR3 DNA follows: TGTGCCAGCAGCTTGGGGGTGGGGCTAGCGGATACGCAGTATTTT.

The rearrangement joins TRBV5-1 to TRBJ1-1; 7 bases match TRBD1. Germline values: CDR1 SGHRS, CDR2 YFSETQ. This CDR3 has 14 residues. Trimming took 0 bases from V and 1 from J; bases not matched to a gene: 0. Here the CDR3 DNA reads TGCGCCAGCAGCTTGGGGGACAGGAACACTGAAGCTTTCTTT. It is translated as CASSLGDRNTEAFF.

V is TRBV10-3 and J is TRBJ1-3, with unresolved D. The CDR3 is made up of 13 amino acids. Germline lookup yields CDR1 ENHRY and CDR2 SYGVKD. V was pared by 6 bases and J by 7 bases, with 13 bases between. In DNA, the CDR3 is TGTGCCATCAGCCCTGCTGGAGGGAACACCATATATTTT. Translating gives CAISPAGGNTIYF.

The chain combines TRBV6-1 with TRBJ1-2, with D maybe TRBD1 (5 bases). V was shortened by 0 bases and J by 8 bases, with 10 bases between the two germline ends. The CDR3 is 13 amino acids. CDR1 is MNHNS, CDR2 SASEGT, per germline. The CDR3 reads CASSEAGGRGYTF. As DNA, the CDR3 is TGTGCCAGCAGTGAAGCCGGGGGGAGGGGCTACACCTTC.

The genes are TRBV7-9 and TRBJ2-3, with D unclear. V dropped 3 bases and J dropped 1 base, with 11 bases sitting between them. This CDR3 has 15 residues. Germline V gives CDR1 SEHNR, CDR2 FQNEAQ (reference sequence). CDR3 amino acids: CASSFETPGTDTQYF. CDR3 nucleotides: TGTGCCAGCAGCTTCGAGACACCTGGCACAGATACGCAGTATTTT.